This TCR beta chain was obtained from a study of cytomegalovirus exposure and HLA in healthy donors. The CDR3 loop spans 14 amino acids. The V end lost 5 bases, the J end lost 5 bases, and 15 bases lay between the germline ends. The germline V gene has CDR1 SGHAT and CDR2 FQNNGV. Both 60 Vbeta primers and 13 Jbeta primers went into the PCR. In the original processing: Roughly 10 million shared chains were among around 80 million unique TCR beta chains counted in a later analysis. TCRdb's copy holds only in-frame clones and misses some; the assay was immunoSEQ multiplex PCR. V, J and clone size are taken as reported in that table, and D and trimming were inferred from the DNA itself. The sample records around 190,000 clones, around 77% being singletons.

The sequence was collected from a man in his 60s in good health and CMV-seronegative. Input material: PBMCs. The rearrangement links TRBV11-2 to TRBJ2-5, with D possibly being TRBD1 (5 bases). CDR3 amino acids: CASSPGLDRETQYF. In nucleotides, the CDR3 is TGTGCCAGCAGCCCAGGGCTTGATCGGGAGACCCAGTACTTC.